This T cell receptor (beta chain) is from a study of T cells in Graves' hyperthyroidism and ophthalmopathy. The CDR3 sequence is 10 residues long. Trimming took off 6 bases at V and 5 bases at J, with 3 bases between the two ends. Germline lookup yields CDR1 SNHLY and CDR2 FYNNEI. Reasons for excluding patients were uncontrolled infection, other autoimmune disease, pregnancy or lactation. RNA transcripts were the template for amplifying TCR beta CDR3 regions. HTBI primers were the set used in a first-round RT-PCR of the TCR CDR3. TCRdb reprocessed the multiplex PCR reads via MiXCR and lists one record per CDR3 protein. The sample gives 750,000 to 950,000 distinct CDR3 sequences, about 38% of which show up once; more than 7% is in the top ten. Turning to this clonotype: Its target is not known.

Overall study results and limits: In the blood, most expanded thyroid clonotypes above 0.001 appeared as well. Model output signaled ophthalmopathy a median around 5.9 months ahead of onset.

The sample consisted of blood. This chain uses TRBV2 with TRBJ2-3; no clear D. This TCR came from a man younger than 30 with Graves' hyperthyroidism. The CDR3 reads CASRGDTQYF. The CDR3 nucleotides read TGTGCCAGCAGGGGAGATACGCAGTATTTT.